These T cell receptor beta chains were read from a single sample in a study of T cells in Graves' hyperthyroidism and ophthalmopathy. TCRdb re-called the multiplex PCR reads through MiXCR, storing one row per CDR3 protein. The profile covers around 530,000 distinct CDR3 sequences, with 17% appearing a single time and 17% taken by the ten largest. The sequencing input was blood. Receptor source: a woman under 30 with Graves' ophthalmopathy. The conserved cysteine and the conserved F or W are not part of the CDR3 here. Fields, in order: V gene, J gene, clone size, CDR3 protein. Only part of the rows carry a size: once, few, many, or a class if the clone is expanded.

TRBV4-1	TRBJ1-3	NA	ASSQSWGNTIY
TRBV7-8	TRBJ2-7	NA	ASSPGTDFYEQY
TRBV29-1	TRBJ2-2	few	SVLAPSEGNTGELF
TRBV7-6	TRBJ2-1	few	ASSSGTSGPPNEQF
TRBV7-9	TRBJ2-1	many	ASSPPEGAYNEQF
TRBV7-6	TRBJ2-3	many	ASSLSGGNAGGTDTQY
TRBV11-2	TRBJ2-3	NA	ASRRGLAGPADTQY
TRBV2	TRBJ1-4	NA	ASKVAEKLF
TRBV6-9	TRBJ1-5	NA	ASSFGTDNQPQH
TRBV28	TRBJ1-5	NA	ASRITGHSNQPQH
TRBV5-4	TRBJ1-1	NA	ASSLGGPSEAF
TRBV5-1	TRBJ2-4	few	ASSGGDRARGDIQY
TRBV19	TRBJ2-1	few	ASSIDPPGASSYNEQF
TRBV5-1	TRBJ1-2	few	ASSLVAGGGLAEATFNYGYT
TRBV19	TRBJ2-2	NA	AGTGDTGELF
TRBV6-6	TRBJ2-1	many	ASSYSTTNEQF
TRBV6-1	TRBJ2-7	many	ASSEAGTSGSSSYEQY
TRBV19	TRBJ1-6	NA	ASRHQGGSNSPLH
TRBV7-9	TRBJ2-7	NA	ASSPLPQEQY
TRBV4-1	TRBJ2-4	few	ASSHAGTGANIQY
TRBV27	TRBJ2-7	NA	ASSLSGTSGSLMGYEQY
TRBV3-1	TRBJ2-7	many	ASRAGGSYEQY
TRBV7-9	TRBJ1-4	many	ASSSGEKLF
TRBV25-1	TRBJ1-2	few	ASRDSSNYGYT
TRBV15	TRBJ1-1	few	ATSREVSLNTEAF